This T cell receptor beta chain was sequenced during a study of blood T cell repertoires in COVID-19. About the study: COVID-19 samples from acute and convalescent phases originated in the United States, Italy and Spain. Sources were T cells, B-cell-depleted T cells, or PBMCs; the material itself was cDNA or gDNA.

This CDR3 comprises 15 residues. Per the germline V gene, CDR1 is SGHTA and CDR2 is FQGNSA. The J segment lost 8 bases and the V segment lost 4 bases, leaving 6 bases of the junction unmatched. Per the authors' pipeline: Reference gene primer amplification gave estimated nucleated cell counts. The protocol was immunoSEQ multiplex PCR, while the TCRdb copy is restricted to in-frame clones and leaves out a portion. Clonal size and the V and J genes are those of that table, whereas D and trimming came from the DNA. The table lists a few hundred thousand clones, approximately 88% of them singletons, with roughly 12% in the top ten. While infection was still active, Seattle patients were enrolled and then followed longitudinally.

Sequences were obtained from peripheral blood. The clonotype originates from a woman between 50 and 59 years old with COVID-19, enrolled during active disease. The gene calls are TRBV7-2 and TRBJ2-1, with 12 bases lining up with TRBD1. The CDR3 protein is CASSYVRDRGHEQFF. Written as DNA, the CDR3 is TGTGCCAGCAGCTACGTCCGGGACAGGGGGCATGAGCAGTTCTTC. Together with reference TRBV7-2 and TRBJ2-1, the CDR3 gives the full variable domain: GAGVSQSPSNKVTEKGKDVELRCDPISGHTALYWYRQSLGQGLEFLIYFQGNSAPDKSGLPSDRFSAERTGGSVSTLTIQRTQQEDSAVYLCASSYVRDRGHEQFFGPGTRLTVL.